The 24 T cell receptor beta chains listed next were all sequenced from one sample in a study of shared clonotypes between healthy human individuals. Clones were read by immunoSEQ multiplex PCR, and TCRdb kept only the in-frame ones, dropping some. The top ten clones hold about 1.5% of a sample with about a million clones, more than 75% of them seen once. Sequenced sample: memory CD4+ T cells sorted from blood. Subset of the sample: CD45RA-negative fraction. The source is a young man in good health.

V usage is TRBV29-1 and J usage is TRBJ2-7; D ambiguous. This CDR3 has 12 amino acids. V was cut by 0 bases and J by 9 bases, with 12 bases left in between. The germline CDR1 and CDR2 sequences are SQVTM and ANQGSEA. The CDR3 protein is CSVEEGPAAQYF. CDR3 sequence (DNA): TGCAGCGTTGAAGAGGGTCCGGCGGCGCAGTACTTC.

This chain connects TRBV6-5 to TRBJ2-5; unclear D gene. CDR3 length equals 15 residues. Trimming removed 2 bases at V and 1 base at J, with 11 bases between. Germline-derived CDR1 and CDR2 are MNHEY and SVGAGI. CDR3: CASSYAVTLQETQYF. In DNA form, the CDR3 reads TGTGCCAGCAGTTACGCGGTAACGCTCCAAGAGACCCAGTACTTC.

V gene TRBV9 combines with J gene TRBJ1-2; a weak D match, TRBD1 (6 bases). V lost 3 bases to trimming and J lost 5 bases, with 14 bases between them. Germline loops: CDR1 SGDLS, CDR2 YYNGEE. This CDR3 is built from 14 residues. The CDR3 nucleotides read TGTGCCAGCAGCGCCGGACAGCAACCGTATGGCTACACCTTC. It codes for CASSAGQQPYGYTF.

The chain combines TRBV20-1 with TRBJ2-7; D not certain. The ends were cut back, 6 bases at V and 4 bases at J, with 10 bases in the middle. Germline CDR1 DFQATT, CDR2 SNEGSKA (reference sequence). The CDR3 is 11 amino acids. The CDR3 is CSAPRPYEQYF. CDR3 nucleotides: TGCAGTGCCCCTAGACCTTACGAGCAGTACTTC.

This clone was counted at least ten times. The rearrangement joins TRBV6-1 to TRBJ2-2; TRBD1 might be the D (6 bases). The germline V gene encodes CDR1 MNHNS and CDR2 SASEGT. The CDR3 loop spans 13 amino acids. V lost 5 bases to trimming and J lost 8 bases, with 12 bases between them. CDR3 sequence: CASSLQGWGELFF. CDR3 nucleotide sequence: TGTGCCAGCAGTTTACAGGGTTGGGGGGAGCTGTTTTTT.

The CDR3 coding sequence is TGTGCCAGCAGTGTCAACAGGGGTGGTGAGCAGTACTTC. This codes for CASSVNRGGEQYF. The chain employs TRBV2 and TRBJ2-7; 7 bases match TRBD1. The CDR3 consists of 13 residues. Trimming took 4 bases from V and 7 from J; bases not matched to a gene: 7. Looked up from germline, CDR1 is SNHLY and CDR2 is FYNNEI.

The chain recombines TRBV18 with TRBJ2-7, with D possibly matching TRBD2 (5 bases). The CDR3 is made up of 14 amino acids. The V end was cut by 2 bases, the J end by 5 bases, with 13 bases between. CDR1 and CDR2 (germline): KGHSH, LQKENI. The CDR3 DNA reads as TGTGCCAGCTCACCAGCGGCTAGCCATCACGAGCAGTACTTC. It translates to CASSPAASHHEQYF.

The chain joins TRBV5-1 to TRBJ2-7; TRBD2 is a possible D gene (6 bases). Germline CDR1 SGHRS, CDR2 YFSETQ. Trimming pared 3 bases from V and 5 bases from J, leaving 15 bases between. The CDR3 is 14 residues long. The CDR3 sequence: CASSSRGVSDEQYF. For the CDR3, the DNA is TGCGCCAGCAGCTCCCGCGGGGTGTCCGACGAGCAGTACTTC.

This clone was picked up one time. This sample also contains other DNA sequences that code for the same CDR3. The chain uses TRBV2 and TRBJ1-4; tentatively, D is TRBD1 (6 bases). The CDR3 extends over 14 amino acids. Germline assignment: CDR1 SNHLY and CDR2 FYNNEI. Trimming stripped 4 bases from V and 5 bases from J, with 11 bases between. DNA for the CDR3: TGTGCCAGCAGTGTAGGGGGGAGCAATGAAAAACTGTTTTTT. This gives the protein CASSVGGSNEKLFF.

This chain links TRBV4-3 with TRBJ1-2, with TRBD1 as a possible D gene (6 bases). Germline CDR1 is LGHNA and CDR2 is YSLEER. There are 15 residues in the CDR3. The ends were cut back, 0 bases at V and 6 bases at J, with 14 bases in the middle. CDR3 coding DNA: TGCGCCAGCAGCCAAGATATAAGGGGGGGGAATGGCTACACCTTC. This sequence encodes CASSQDIRGGNGYTF.

A few counts support this clone. This CDR3 is CASSPSLVETQYF. The CDR3 DNA reads as TGTGCCAGCTCACCGTCATTGGTTGAGACCCAGTACTTC. The chain couples TRBV18 to TRBJ2-5, with unresolved D. V lost 3 bases and J lost 5, with 10 bases in between. The germline V gene has CDR1 KGHSH and CDR2 LQKENI. The CDR3 length is 13 residues.

J is TRBJ2-7 and V is TRBV7-6; 8 bases agree with TRBD2. This CDR3 has 16 residues. V shed 5 bases and J 0 bases; nucleotides not matched to a gene: 9. Germline CDR1 SGHVS, CDR2 FNYEAQ. CDR3 nucleotide sequence: TGTGCCAGCAGCCCAATAAGCGGGGGAAGCTCCTACGAGCAGTACTTC. This sequence encodes CASSPISGGSSYEQYF.

The chain links TRBV28 to TRBJ2-7, with D maybe TRBD2 (6 bases). Deletions cut 6 bases from V and 2 bases from J, with 17 bases between. The CDR3 runs to 15 residues. Germline V gene lookup returns CDR1 MDHEN and CDR2 SYDVKM. This CDR3 reads CASSSAGSGTYEQYF. For the CDR3, the DNA is TGTGCCAGCAGCTCGGCTGGTAGCGGTACCTACGAGCAGTACTTC.

This clone was recorded a few times. The chain recombines TRBV2 with TRBJ1-4, with D perhaps matching TRBD1 (5 bases). Trimming stripped 2 bases from V and 7 bases from J, with 14 bases between. CDR1 and CDR2 (germline): SNHLY, FYNNEI. The CDR3 is 15 residues long. CDR3 sequence (DNA): TGTGCCAGCAGTGAAATTGGGACCCGGGGTGAAAAACTGTTTTTT. Amino acids: CASSEIGTRGEKLFF.

The chain couples TRBV28 to TRBJ2-5, with 8 bases aligning to TRBD1. CDR1 and CDR2 (germline): MDHEN, SYDVKM. The ends lost 9 bases at V and 3 bases at J; junction bases unmatched: 3. The CDR3 totals 12 residues. The DNA of the CDR3 is TGTGCCAGTCAGGGGGCGAAAGAGACCCAGTACTTC. This translates into CASQGAKETQYF.

The table lists this clone with a few counts. This chain links TRBV7-9 with TRBJ1-2; possible D gene TRBD1, 5 bases. In germline, CDR1 is SEHNR, CDR2 FQNEAQ (reference sequence). Deletions cut 8 bases from V and 3 bases from J, with 16 bases between. The CDR3 is made up of 14 amino acids. The DNA for the CDR3 is TGTGCCAGCCGCGAGGATTGGGGCGACTATGGCTACACCTTC. This translates into CASREDWGDYGYTF.

This chain uses TRBV6-1 with TRBJ1-5; D is unresolved. CDR3 size: 15 residues. Germline CDR1 is MNHNS and CDR2 is SASEGT. V dropped 5 bases and J dropped 7 bases, with 18 bases sitting between them. CDR3 in amino acids: CASSFTIAGGQPQHF. DNA of the CDR3: TGTGCCAGCAGTTTCACCATCGCGGGAGGGCAGCCCCAGCATTTT.

The chain is built from TRBV30 and TRBJ1-1, with unresolved D. CDR3 length equals 12 residues. The germline V gene has CDR1 GTSNPN and CDR2 SVGIG (reference sequence). With 2 bases removed from V and 7 bases from J, the gap between germline ends came to 11 bases. CDR3 bases: TGTGCCTGGAGTACTAGCCAGGTTGAAGCTTTCTTT. Translating it yields CAWSTSQVEAFF.

This clone was seen a few times. The V gene is TRBV29-1, the J gene TRBJ1-2, with 7 bases aligning to TRBD1. The germline gives CDR1 SQVTM, CDR2 ANQGSEA. Germline trimming cut 6 bases from V and 4 bases from J; bases unmatched to any gene: 11. The CDR3 totals 14 residues. Written as DNA, the CDR3 is TGCAGCGTAGACCCTTGGCAGGGGGTCTATGGCTACACCTTC. It is translated as CSVDPWQGVYGYTF.

This clone was recorded a few times. The same CDR3 arises from other DNA sequences in this sample as well. The J gene is TRBJ1-3, the V gene TRBV9, with a weak D call TRBD1 (5 bases). Germline assignment: CDR1 SGDLS and CDR2 YYNGEE. V was trimmed by 0 bases and J by 4 bases, leaving 11 bases between them. CDR3 length equals 15 residues. The CDR3 DNA is TGTGCCAGCAGCGTAGAATCCAGGGCGGGAAACACCATATATTTT. The encoded protein is CASSVESRAGNTIYF.

This rearrangement joins TRBV7-2 to TRBJ2-6; 12 bases map to TRBD1. The germline V gene has CDR1 SGHTA and CDR2 FQGNSA. J lost 1 base, V lost 3 bases, and 7 bases had no gene match. The CDR3 length is 19 residues. CDR3 nucleotide sequence: TGTGCCAGCAGCTTGGGACAGGGGGCGGCGGATTCTGGGGCCAACGTCCTGACTTTC. Translating gives CASSLGQGAADSGANVLTF.

A remark on this clone: One junction end disagrees with the germline gene, perhaps due to a read error. Other DNA sequences in this sample translate to the same CDR3. The chain joins TRBV25-1 to TRBJ1-4; D is possibly TRBD1 (6 bases). Per germline, CDR1 MGHDK and CDR2 SYGVNS. This CDR3 region has 13 residues. CDR3 nucleotide sequence: TGTGCCAGCAGTGAAGGGAATCGGGACAAAGCCGAGTTC. This codes for CASSEGNRDKAEF. Drawing the rest from reference TRBV25-1 and TRBJ1-4, the complete variable domain is EADIYQTPRYLVIGTGKKITLECSQTMGHDKMYWYQQDPGMELHLIHYSYGVNSTEKGDLSSESTVSRIRTEHFPLTLESARPSHTSQYLCASSEGNRDKAEFGSGTQLSVL.

The chain uses TRBV4-2 and TRBJ1-2, with 9 bases lining up with TRBD1. Germline assignment: CDR1 LGHNA and CDR2 YNFKEQ. V trimming: 0 bases; J trimming: 6 bases; junction bases outside the gene matches: 14. There are 18 residues in the CDR3. The CDR3 sequence: CASSQESLGTGSKDGYTF. The CDR3 DNA reads TGTGCCAGCAGCCAAGAGTCTCTCGGGACAGGGAGTAAGGATGGCTACACCTTC.

This chain links TRBV19 with TRBJ2-3; 9 bases match TRBD1. The CDR3 loop spans 15 amino acids. Germline V gives CDR1 LNHDA, CDR2 SQIVND (reference sequence). V gave up 7 bases and J gave up 2 bases; unmatched junction bases: 7. The CDR3 reads CASMPGQGFTDTQYF. For the CDR3, the DNA is TGTGCCAGTATGCCGGGACAGGGATTCACAGATACGCAGTATTTT.